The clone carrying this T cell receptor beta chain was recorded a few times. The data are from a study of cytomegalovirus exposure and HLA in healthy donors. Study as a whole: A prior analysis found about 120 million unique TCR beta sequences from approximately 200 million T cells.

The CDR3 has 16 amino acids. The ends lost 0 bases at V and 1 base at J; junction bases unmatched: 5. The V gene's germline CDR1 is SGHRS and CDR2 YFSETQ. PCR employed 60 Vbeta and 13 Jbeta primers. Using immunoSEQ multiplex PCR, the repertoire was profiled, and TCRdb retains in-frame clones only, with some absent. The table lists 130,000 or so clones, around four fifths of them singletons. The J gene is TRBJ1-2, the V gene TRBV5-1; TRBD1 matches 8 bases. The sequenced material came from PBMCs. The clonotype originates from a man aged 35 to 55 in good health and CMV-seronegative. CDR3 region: CASSLAPGGLNYGYTF. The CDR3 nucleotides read TGCGCCAGCAGCTTGGCCCCAGGGGGCCTTAACTATGGCTACACCTTC.